What follows are 7 T cell receptor beta chains derived from one specimen sequenced in a study of T cells in tuberculosis (dated 2018 in TCRdb). Taken with the paper, the label for time point translates to: new active TB diagnosis, blood taken before or within 7 days of starting treatment. The library was prepared using the immunoSEQ multiplex PCR assay. Imported from immuneACCESS, the table was reduced by TCRdb to in-frame sequences with V and J called. These copies leave out some clones; in studies compared against another copy, an unresolved V gene accounts for under half, and the cause of the remainder is not known. This sample has roughly 31,000 clones in its table, and approximately 85% of those were observed once. In total, the top ten clones hold around 5.2% of the sample. The sample in question was PBMCs, obtained at tuberculosis diagnosis. The receptor set was obtained from an adult with tuberculosis.

The chain links TRBV19 to TRBJ2-7; maybe TRBD1 (6 bases). The CDR3 runs 16 residues. From germline, CDR1 is LNHDA and CDR2 SQIVND (reference sequence). V was clipped by 4 bases and J by 3 bases, with 19 bases between them. The CDR3 sequence: CASSRGQVQTFYEQYF. In DNA, the CDR3 is TGTGCCAGTAGTAGGGGACAAGTCCAGACCTTCTACGAGCAGTACTTC. Full variable domain (outside the CDR3, taken from reference TRBV19 and TRBJ2-7): DGGITQSPKYLFRKEGQNVTLSCEQNLNHDAMYWYRQDPGQGLRLIYYSQIVNDFQKGDIAEGYSVSREKKESFPLTVTSAQKNPTAFYLCASSRGQVQTFYEQYFGPGTRLTVT.

The V call is TRBV4-1, the J call TRBJ2-2, with TRBD2 identical over 8 bases. The V and J ends lost 2 bases and 7 bases, in that order; junction bases with no gene match: 9. Germline V gives CDR1 MGHRA, CDR2 YSYEKL. This CDR3 is built from 16 residues. The CDR3 bases are TGCGCCAGCAGCCAACCAAGACTAGCGAATGGCGGGGAGCTGTTTTTT. Amino acid sequence: CASSQPRLANGGELFF.

This clone occurred once. The chain is built from TRBV7-3 and TRBJ2-1; 8 bases fit TRBD2. CDR1 is SGHTA and CDR2 is FQGTGA in the germline V gene. The trim removed 4 bases at V and 7 bases at J, leaving 9 bases unmatched. The CDR3 spans 15 residues. The CDR3 sequence: CASSSSGGYLNEQFF. The CDR3 bases are TGTGCCAGCAGCTCAAGCGGGGGCTACCTGAATGAGCAGTTCTTC.

The chain uses TRBV5-8 and TRBJ1-5; the match to TRBD1 covers 8 bases. The CDR3 is 14 amino acids. Germline CDR1 SGHTS, CDR2 YDEGEE. V gave up 0 bases and J gave up 8 bases; unmatched junction bases: 4. CDR3 coding DNA: TGTGCCAGCAGCTTGGGGGCAGGGGGCAAGCCCCAGCATTTT. Translated: CASSLGAGGKPQHF.

The chain joins TRBV18 to TRBJ2-5; no clear D gene. The CDR3 length is 11 residues. With 8 bases removed from V and 5 bases from J, the gap between germline ends came to 9 bases. Looked up from germline, CDR1 is KGHSH and CDR2 is LQKENI. The CDR3 here is CASPSRETQYF. In nucleotides, the CDR3 is TGTGCCAGCCCATCGAGGGAGACCCAGTACTTC.

This clone has a handful of counts. This CDR3 reads CASSPKGKQGEGKQYF. The CDR3 coding sequence is TGTGCCAGCAGCCCCAAAGGGAAACAGGGGGAAGGAAAGCAGTACTTC. The J gene is TRBJ2-7, the V gene TRBV9; 8 bases map to TRBD1. This CDR3 has 16 amino acids. Trimming took 4 bases from V and 8 from J; bases not matched to a gene: 17. Germline V gives CDR1 SGDLS, CDR2 YYNGEE.

As for this clone: One end of the junction varies from germline; a read error may be responsible. The genes are TRBV2 and TRBJ2-7, with 12 bases matching TRBD1. The CDR3 runs 15 residues. Germline V gene sequence: CDR1 SNHLY, CDR2 FYNNEI. This CDR3 is CASSGPGQGARWQHF. CDR3 coding DNA: TGTGCCAGCAGCGGTCCGGGACAGGGGGCGAGGTGGCAGCACTTC.